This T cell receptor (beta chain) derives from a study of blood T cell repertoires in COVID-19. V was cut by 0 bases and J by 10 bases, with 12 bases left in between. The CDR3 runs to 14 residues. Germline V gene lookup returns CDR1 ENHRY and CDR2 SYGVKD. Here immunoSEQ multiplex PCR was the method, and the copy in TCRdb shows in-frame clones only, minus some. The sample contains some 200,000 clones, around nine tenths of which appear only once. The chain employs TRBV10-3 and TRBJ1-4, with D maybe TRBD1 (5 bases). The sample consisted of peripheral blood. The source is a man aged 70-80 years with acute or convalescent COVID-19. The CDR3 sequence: CAISESGQGRKLFF. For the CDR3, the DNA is TGTGCCATCAGTGAGTCAGGTCAGGGAAGAAAACTGTTTTTT.